Listed here is a single TCR beta chain. Its target is unknown. This CDR3 has 14 residues. Germline CDR1 and CDR2: SGHKS and YYEKEE (reference sequence). V was shortened by 5 bases and J by 10 bases, with 19 bases between the two germline ends. This sample is drawn from a study of T-cell memory formation after mild COVID-19. TCR alpha and TCR beta cDNA libraries carrying sample barcodes and UMIs were produced by 5'RACE using constant-segment primers. TCRdb reprocessed the 5' RACE reads with MiXCR, giving one entry per CDR3 protein. Of 65,000 to 90,000 distinct CDR3 sequences in the sample, over 11% were seen once. General observations from the study: Confirmation of SARS-CoV-2 specificity was lacking for second-wave clones peaking day 37.

The specimen sequenced was PBMCs or a T cell subset sorted from them (not recorded which). This TCR derives from an adult woman who had mild COVID-19 (a few samples of this study predate the infection). Cell type and time point are not known. This rearrangement joins TRBV5-5 to TRBJ2-1; tentatively, D is TRBD1 or TRBD2 (5 bases each). This CDR3 reads CASRTGEGWQEQFF. CDR3 sequence (DNA): TGTGCCAGCAGAACAGGAGAGGGCTGGCAGGAGCAGTTCTTC.